The T cell receptor (beta chain) under discussion was sequenced for a study of T cell responses to AZD1222 COVID-19 vaccine (dated by TCRdb to about 2021). As for the study more broadly: TCR sequencing covered over 230 trial participants: some 210 given two doses of AZD1222 and around 25 given two doses of MenACWY control vaccine. Trial participants were enrolled by age into subgroups of 18-55, 56-69 and 70-plus years, and around 150, 29 and 61 TCR-sequenced participants, respectively, were included in these subgroups.

V is pared back by 3 bases and J by 4 bases, with 5 bases lying between the germline termini. Measured from the cysteine to the phenylalanine, the CDR3 is 12 residues long. The sequence is cut down to CDR3 DNA, 36 bases in frame from base 1. CDR1 and CDR2 (KGHDR, SFDVKD) derive from the germline V gene. As for this clone: Its antigen specificity is not known. No base quality information exists; no much larger clone differs at one position.

The sample's time point label is to be understood as: about 28 days (+/-7) after the second vaccine dose. AZD1222 recipients given second doses at about 4 weeks or at about 12 weeks were pooled, since spike-specific TCR depth and breadth were not found to differ between the two schedules. Vaccinee samples were obtained from the UK trials COV001 and COV002, which included a single-blind randomized controlled phase 2/3 trial of AZD1222 (ChAdOx1 nCoV-19) in healthy adults. Trial participant PBMC samples were collected at day 0 and day 28 after the second dose for TCRbeta chain sequencing. The CDR3 regions of human TCRbeta chains were analyzed by immunosequencing. The paper's processing steps were these. Repertoire TCRs were matched against a reference library of SARS-CoV-2-specific TCRs generated with the MIRA antigen-specificity platform. Breadth meant the fraction of unique TCRs that were SARS-CoV-2-associated, whereas depth meant the fraction of total T cells that were SARS-CoV-2-associated. Each spike-specific TCR was assigned to its reactive spike region and to a CD4 or CD8 class using the MIRA data. Log10-transformed breadth and depth values were compared by one-way ANOVA with Sidak's multiple comparisons tests. What TCRdb holds here is the immuneACCESS table cut down to in-frame rearrangements. Part of the clones is not present; checked against another copy, under half of the missing clones reflect an unresolved V gene, and the others are unexplained. V and J calls and clone size come straight from that table; D and trimming were deduced from the DNA. This sample lists around 99,000 clones; around nine tenths were detected once. The leading ten clones occupy roughly 5% of the sample.

The paper as a whole reports these results and caveats: Nearly half of unique spike-specific TCRs reportedly recognized epitopes outside regions mutated in the B.1.351 and B.1.1.7 variants. A significant rise in spike-specific TCR breadth and depth was observed after two AZD1222 doses relative to day 0 and relative to MenACWY recipients. The vaccine-associated CD4 TCRs covered the entire spike protein, and the dominant responses fell in regions 160-218 and 743-854. In the small 56-69-year group, the increase in depth fell short of significance, most likely because of low power. Because no day 14 peak-response samples were available, the repertoires could be characterized only after the peak T cell response. Conclusions about previously exposed vaccinees are limited, since just six AZD1222 recipients were seropositive for SARS-CoV-2 at baseline. Most participants were white British and females outnumbered males, and the authors suggested that clonal diversity may have been underestimated.

The sequence is built from TRBV24-1 and TRBJ2-5; perhaps TRBD2 is the D gene, with 5 bases matching. The sequence came from an adult who received the AZD1222 COVID-19 vaccine. The sequences come from peripheral blood, collected 28 days after the second AZD1222 dose. The DNA sequence follows: TGTGCCACCAGTGATGAGGGAGAGACCCAGTACTTC. The resulting protein is CATSDEGETQYF.